Listed below are T cell receptor beta chains from one sample, sequenced in a study of blood T cell repertoires in COVID-19. TCRdb's table, derived via immunoSEQ multiplex PCR, lists solely in-frame clones and lacks some. The repertoire has about 300,000 clones, 65% to 85% of them found once; the top ten carry more than 1.1%. Material for sequencing was peripheral blood. These TCRs come from a human donor with COVID-19, enrolled during active disease. The donor label of this sample is uncertain. Each CDR3 is given with its conserved first and last residue. D genes are given only for firm matches. The size field is filled for only some rows; it gives once, few, many or a size class.

abundance,v_gene,j_gene,len,d_gene,CDR3nt,CDR3aa
few,TRBV9,TRBJ2-3,15,.,TGTGCCAGCAGCCCATGGCAGGGGGGTACAGATACGCAGTATTTT,CASSPWQGGTDTQYF
.,TRBV20-1,TRBJ1-2,11,TRBD1,TGCAGTGTTGACAGGGGAGATGGCTACACCTTC,CSVDRGDGYTF
.,TRBV19,TRBJ1-1,12,TRBD1,TGTGCCAGTAGTGGGACAGGGGGCCCAGCTTTCTTT,CASSGTGGPAFF
.,TRBV19,TRBJ2-3,16,TRBD2,TGTGCCAGTACTTCTCGACTAGCGGGAGTGAGAGATACGCAGTATTTT,CASTSRLAGVRDTQYF
.,TRBV7-9,TRBJ2-1,16,.,TGTGCCAGCAGCCCCGCGGGAATTAGCTATCACAATGAGCAGTTCTTC,CASSPAGISYHNEQFF
.,TRBV5-6,TRBJ2-4,19,TRBD2,TGTGCCAGCAGCGACAATCTGGGACTAGCGACTTTAGCCAAAAACATTCAGTACTTC,CASSDNLGLATLAKNIQYF
.,TRBV27,TRBJ1-2,16,TRBD1,TGTGCCAGCAGTTTATCGCGGGGGACAGGGGGCTATGGCTACACCTTC,CASSLSRGTGGYGYTF
once,TRBV20-1,TRBJ2-3,11,.,TGCAGTGCTAGGGACTACGAAACGCAGTATTTT,CSARDYETQYF
.,TRBV11-2,TRBJ1-2,14,.,TGTGCCAGCAGCTTAGATACGCTTCGGTATGGCTACACCTTC,CASSLDTLRYGYTF
.,TRBV5-1,TRBJ2-3,15,TRBD1,TGCGCCAGCAGCCCCAGACAGGGGGGGACAGATACGCAGTATTTT,CASSPRQGGTDTQYF
.,TRBV7-2,TRBJ2-7,14,.,TGTGCCAGCAGCTTAGTCCCGGAGGGCGCCGAGCAGTACTTC,CASSLVPEGAEQYF
.,TRBV29-1,TRBJ1-4,12,.,TGCAGCGTCCTGACAGTTAATGAAAAACTGTTTTTT,CSVLTVNEKLFF
.,TRBV2,TRBJ1-5,14,.,TGTGCCAGCAGTGATGGCCGTGGCAATCAGCCCCAGCATTTT,CASSDGRGNQPQHF
.,TRBV6-1,TRBJ1-2,15,TRBD1,TGTGCCAGCAGTGAACGACAGGGGGCGGACTATGGCTACACCTTC,CASSERQGADYGYTF
.,TRBV7-3,TRBJ2-7,15,.,TGTGCCAGCAGCCCAGGGGCAGTCCTGTCCTACGAGCAGTACTTC,CASSPGAVLSYEQYF
.,TRBV25-1,TRBJ2-7,15,TRBD2,TGTGCCAGCAGTGAAGAAGGACTAGCGGTCTACGAGCAGTACTTC,CASSEEGLAVYEQYF
.,TRBV7-9,TRBJ1-1,13,.,TGTGCCAGCAGCTCAGGGATACTTTCTGAAGCTTTCTTT,CASSSGILSEAFF
once,TRBV9,TRBJ2-7,14,TRBD2,TGTGCCAGCAGCGTATCGTGGGAGGGCCGGGAGCAGTACTTC,CASSVSWEGREQYF
.,TRBV5-4,TRBJ2-2,13,.,TGTGCCAGCAGCTTGCAGAGGACCGGGGAGCTGTTTTTT,CASSLQRTGELFF
.,TRBV5-5,TRBJ2-1,13,.,TGTGCCAGCAGCAGGACTGACGACCATGAGCAGTTCTTC,CASSRTDDHEQFF
.,TRBV5-1,TRBJ2-7,15,TRBD1,TGCGCCAGCAGTGGAGATACAGGGGCGGGCTACGAGCAGTACTTC,CASSGDTGAGYEQYF
.,TRBV2,TRBJ1-6,15,TRBD1,TGTGCCAGCAGTTTCGGACAGGGCGATAATTCACCCCTCCACTTT,CASSFGQGDNSPLHF
.,TRBV19,TRBJ1-1,17,.,TGTGCCAGTAGTATTGAGATCAGGGGTCTCGGTAGAACTGAAGCTTTCTTT,CASSIEIRGLGRTEAFF
.,TRBV19,TRBJ2-1,13,TRBD2,TGTGCCAGTAGTCCCACTAGCGAGGCTGAGCAGTTCTTC,CASSPTSEAEQFF
.,TRBV5-6,TRBJ2-1,15,TRBD2,TGTGCCAGCAGCTTTGGAGCGGGAGGGCGCGGTGAGCAGTTCTTC,CASSFGAGGRGEQFF
.,TRBV6-2/TRBV6-3,TRBJ2-1,14,TRBD2,TGTGCCAGCAGCTTAGCGGGGTCCTACAATGAGCAGTTCTTC,CASSLAGSYNEQFF
.,TRBV5-4,TRBJ2-5,16,TRBD2,TGTGCCAGCAGGGGGATGAGGGCCGGGGGGCAAGAGACCCAGTACTTC,CASRGMRAGGQETQYF
.,TRBV5-1,TRBJ2-7,17,.,TGCGCCAGCAGACAGACAAGCGGGACACCTACATCCTACGAGCAGTACTTC,CASRQTSGTPTSYEQYF
.,TRBV7-9,TRBJ1-2,15,.,TGTGCCAGCAGCCCAGTCCGCCAGGGGTACTATGGCTACACCTTC,CASSPVRQGYYGYTF
.,TRBV2,TRBJ2-2,16,TRBD1,TGTGCCAGCAGTGAGAGGTCAGGGGGCATCCCCGGGGAGCTGTTTTTT,CASSERSGGIPGELFF
.,TRBV9,TRBJ2-1,14,.,TGTGCCAGCGGGGGTAGCGGACTTTACAATGAGCAGTTCTTC,CASGGSGLYNEQFF
.,TRBV28,TRBJ1-5,15,TRBD1,TGTGCCAGCAGGAACTCAGGGGGAGGCAATCAGCCCCAGCATTTT,CASRNSGGGNQPQHF
.,TRBV29-1,TRBJ1-2,13,TRBD1,TGCAGCGTTCTAGGGGGGACAGCTGATGGCTACACCTTC,CSVLGGTADGYTF
.,TRBV28,TRBJ1-4,18,.,TGTGCCAGCAGTGATGGAGAGGAGAAGCGGATTCGTAATGAAAAACTGTTTTTT,CASSDGEEKRIRNEKLFF
.,TRBV7-2,TRBJ2-7,15,.,TGTGCCAGCAGCACCGCCGCCGGGGTAATGTACGAGCAGTACTTC,CASSTAAGVMYEQYF
.,TRBV5-5,TRBJ2-7,14,TRBD1,TGTGCCAGCAGCTTGGGACAGGGGCCCTACGAGCAGTACTTC,CASSLGQGPYEQYF
.,TRBV29-1,TRBJ1-1,17,TRBD1,TGCAGCGCCGCCCGTCCTATACAGGGGGCTGAGCCCACTGAAGCTTTCTTT,CSAARPIQGAEPTEAFF
.,TRBV3-1/TRBV3-2,TRBJ1-5,16,.,TGTGCCAGCAGCCAAAACCAGGGTAGATTTTATCAGCCCCAGCATTTT,CASSQNQGRFYQPQHF
few,TRBV6-6,TRBJ1-5,17,TRBD1,TGTGCCAGCAGTCGGGACAGGGGACCATATCGCAATCAGCCCCAGCATTTT,CASSRDRGPYRNQPQHF
.,TRBV19,TRBJ2-2,14,TRBD1,TGTGCCAGCGGACAGGGGGTCATCACCGGGGAGCTGTTTTTT,CASGQGVITGELFF
.,TRBV3-1/TRBV3-2,TRBJ1-3,15,TRBD1,TGTGCCAGCAGCCAAGCGAAGGCAGGGGGTAGGACCATATATTTT,CASSQAKAGGRTIYF
.,TRBV15,TRBJ1-2,12,.,TGTGCCACCAGCAGACCCAGGGAAGGCTACACCTTC,CATSRPREGYTF
.,TRBV9,TRBJ2-2,16,TRBD1,TGTGCCAGTACCAAGGGGGCCCAGAGGAACACCGGGGAGCTGTTTTTT,CASTKGAQRNTGELFF
.,TRBV27,TRBJ2-3,18,TRBD2,TGTGCCAGCAGTCGAGGGACTAGCGGGACTCAAGGAACAGATACGCAGTATTTT,CASSRGTSGTQGTDTQYF
.,TRBV2,TRBJ1-2,16,.,TGTGCCAGCAGTGAATATCGTGGACAGACTAACTATGGCTACACCTTC,CASSEYRGQTNYGYTF
few,TRBV5-1,TRBJ1-1,14,.,TGCGCCAGCAGCTTGGCCCCCCAGGCCACTGAAGCTTTCTTT,CASSLAPQATEAFF
.,TRBV5-1,TRBJ1-5,15,.,TGCGCCAGCAGCTTGGGGGCGGGGATGAGGCAGCCCCAGCATTTT,CASSLGAGMRQPQHF
.,TRBV28,TRBJ2-3,17,.,TGTGCCAGCAGTCAGCTAGGCTTTCAATCTAGCACAGATACGCAGTATTTT,CASSQLGFQSSTDTQYF
.,TRBV7-8,TRBJ1-1,19,TRBD1,TGTGCCAGCAGCTTAGTAGGATACGAGCCGGGACAGGGGTCAGCTGAAGCTTTCTTT,CASSLVGYEPGQGSAEAFF
.,TRBV20-1,TRBJ1-5,15,TRBD1,TGCAGTGCTAGTCCCGACAGGGTTGACAATCAGCCCCAGCATTTT,CSASPDRVDNQPQHF
.,TRBV10-3,TRBJ2-1,13,TRBD1,TGTGCCGGCGGGGGACAGGGCTACAATGAGCAGTTCTTC,CAGGGQGYNEQFF